The T cell receptor (beta chain) under discussion was sequenced for a study of CD4+ T cells in melanoma. With regard to this clone: What it recognizes is unknown.

General study points: Reportedly, melanoma neoantigen-specific CD4+ T cells showed varied differentiation states.

The CDR3 covers 15 residues. The germline V and J ends were trimmed by 4 bases and 4 bases, with 17 bases remaining between them. The V gene's germline CDR1 is SGHRS and CDR2 YFSETQ. Measured with immunoSEQ multiplex PCR; TCRdb has only the in-frame clones, and not every one. The table lists about 140,000 clones, 92% of them singletons. The clonotype originates from a human donor with melanoma. J is TRBJ1-1 and V is TRBV5-1, with D maybe TRBD1 (6 bases). The CDR3 sequence: CASSQVQGGGTEAFF. DNA of the CDR3: TGCGCCAGCAGCCAAGTACAGGGTGGGGGCACTGAAGCTTTCTTT.